This record looks at one TCR beta chain sequence and its context. It has no known antigen specificity. There are no base qualities to consult, and no much larger clone falls within one base. Each collaborating institution followed its own protocols to collect whole blood in K2EDTA tubes. For TCRbeta analysis, collaborator samples were shipped as frozen whole blood, as isolated PBMCs, or as DNA extracted from either sample type. TCRbeta CDR3 regions were amplified from genomic DNA by means of the immunoSEQ Assay, a bias-controlled multiplex PCR. As for the original processing: Within the assay, amplification of reference gene primers was used to estimate how many nucleated cells each sample contained. Sequence reads were collapsed and filtered to measure the absolute abundance of every unique TCRbeta CDR3 rearrangement. For each sample, productive Simpson clonality was calculated as the square root of Simpson's diversity index across productive rearrangements. TCRdb provides this immuneACCESS table in a form limited to in-frame rearrangements. Some clones are lacking; in checked studies, under half of them reflect an unresolved V gene, and why the rest are absent is not known. V and J calls and clone size are those listed in that table; D and trimming were worked out from the DNA. This sample is represented by approximately 240,000 clones; 82% of them were singletons. The ten biggest clones cover 4.5% to 6% of the sample.

The CDR3 goes from the cysteine to the phenylalanine over 16 residues. Solely the CDR3 DNA is kept, with 48 bases framed from the first base. CDR1 SGHKS and CDR2 YYEKEE are derived from the germline V gene (reference sequence). The V and J ends are trimmed by 2 bases and 4 bases, leaving 16 bases between them. The sample originates from a study of blood T cell repertoires in COVID-19 (dated by TCRdb to the early 2020s). Describing the broader study: Collaborator samples came from the United States, Italy and Spain and covered acute and convalescent phases of COVID-19. The material from the prospective study consisted of cDNA or gDNA derived from T cells, B-cell-depleted T cells, or PBMCs. Deeply sampled blood TCRbeta repertoires from subjects exposed to, actively infected with, or recovered from COVID-19 were included in the dataset. The repertoires were made available in a free public database intended to serve as a resource for research on the immune response to SARS-CoV-2. Samples were obtained from the ongoing ImmuneRACE study (first 160 participants) and from 1,254 subjects provided by 6 global collaborators. Sample metadata almost always included a de-identified subject ID, COVID-19 status, age in years and sex. Where HLA class I and class II types were available, the types were taken from metadata supplied by the sample provider, not from assay-based typing. Here is what the overall study found, with its caveats: How much clinical and demographic metadata was included differed by source and by participant, and the metadata was provided uncurated.

In this chain, TRBV5-5 is recombined with TRBJ1-3, with the D segment identity uncertain. The TCR originated in a woman older than 75 with active or convalescent COVID-19. Sequencing used peripheral blood. This receptor has the CDR3 CASSFKDYIQGNTIYF. The nucleotide sequence reads TGTGCCAGCAGCTTCAAGGACTATATACAGGGAAACACCATATATTTT.